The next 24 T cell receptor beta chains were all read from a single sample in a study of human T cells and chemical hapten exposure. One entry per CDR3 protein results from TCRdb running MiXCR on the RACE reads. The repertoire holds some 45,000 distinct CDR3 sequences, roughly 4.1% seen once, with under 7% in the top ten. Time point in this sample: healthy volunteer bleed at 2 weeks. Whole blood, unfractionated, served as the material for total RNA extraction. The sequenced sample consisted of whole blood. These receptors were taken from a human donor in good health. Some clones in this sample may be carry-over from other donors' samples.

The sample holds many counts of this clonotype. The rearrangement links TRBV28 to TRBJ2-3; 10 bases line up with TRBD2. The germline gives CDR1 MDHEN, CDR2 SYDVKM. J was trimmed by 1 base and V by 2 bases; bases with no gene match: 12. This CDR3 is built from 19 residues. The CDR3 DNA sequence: TGTGCCAGCAGTTTAATCGGACTAGCGGACTTTAGTGGCACAGATACGCAGTATTTT. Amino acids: CASSLIGLADFSGTDTQYF.

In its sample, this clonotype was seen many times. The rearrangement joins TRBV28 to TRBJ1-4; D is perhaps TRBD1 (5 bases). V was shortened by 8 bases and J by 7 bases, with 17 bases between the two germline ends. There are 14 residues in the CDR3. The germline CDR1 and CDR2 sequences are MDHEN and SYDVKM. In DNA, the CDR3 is TGTGCCAGCGGGGAGGGGTTACAACGTGAAAAACTGTTTTTT. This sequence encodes CASGEGLQREKLFF.

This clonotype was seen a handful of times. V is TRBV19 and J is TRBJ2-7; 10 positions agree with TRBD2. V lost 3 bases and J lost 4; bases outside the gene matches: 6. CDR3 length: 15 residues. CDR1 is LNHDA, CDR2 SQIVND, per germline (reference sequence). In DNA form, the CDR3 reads TGTGCCAGTAGTATCTCAGCGGGAGGGACATACGAGCAGTACTTC. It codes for CASSISAGGTYEQYF.

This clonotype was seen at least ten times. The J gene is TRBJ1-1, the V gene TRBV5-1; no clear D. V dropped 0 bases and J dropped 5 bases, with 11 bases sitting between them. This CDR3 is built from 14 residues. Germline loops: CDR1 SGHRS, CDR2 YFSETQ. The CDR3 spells CASSLVAGGTEAFF. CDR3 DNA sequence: TGCGCCAGCAGCTTGGTGGCGGGAGGGACTGAAGCTTTCTTT.

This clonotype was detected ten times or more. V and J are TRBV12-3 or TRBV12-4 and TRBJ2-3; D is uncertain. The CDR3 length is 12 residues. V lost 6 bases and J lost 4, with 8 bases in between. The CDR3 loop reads CASRPTSDTQYF. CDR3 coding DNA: TGTGCCAGCAGGCCCACATCAGATACGCAGTATTTT.

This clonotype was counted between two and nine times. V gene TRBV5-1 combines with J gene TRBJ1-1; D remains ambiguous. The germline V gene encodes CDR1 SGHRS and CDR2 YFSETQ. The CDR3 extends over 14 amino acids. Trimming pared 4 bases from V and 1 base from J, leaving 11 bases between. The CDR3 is CASSPGPANTEAFF. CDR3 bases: TGCGCCAGCAGCCCGGGCCCGGCGAACACTGAAGCTTTCTTT.

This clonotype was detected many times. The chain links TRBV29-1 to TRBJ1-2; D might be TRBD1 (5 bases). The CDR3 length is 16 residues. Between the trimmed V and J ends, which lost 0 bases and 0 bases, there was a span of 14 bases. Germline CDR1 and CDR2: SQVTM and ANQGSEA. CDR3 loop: CSVEDRRKGANYGYTF. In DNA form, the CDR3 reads TGCAGCGTTGAAGATCGAAGGAAAGGGGCTAACTATGGCTACACCTTC.

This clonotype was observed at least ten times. The CDR3 DNA reads TGTGCCAGCAGCTTGGCAGGGGCTCTTGATAATTCACCCCTCCACTTT. Translating it yields CASSLAGALDNSPLHF. The V call is TRBV7-9, the J call TRBJ1-6, with D possibly matching TRBD1 (6 bases). There are 16 residues in the CDR3. Germline V gene data show CDR1 as SEHNR and CDR2 as FQNEAQ (reference sequence). The ends were cut back, 3 bases at V and 5 bases at J, with 14 bases in the middle.

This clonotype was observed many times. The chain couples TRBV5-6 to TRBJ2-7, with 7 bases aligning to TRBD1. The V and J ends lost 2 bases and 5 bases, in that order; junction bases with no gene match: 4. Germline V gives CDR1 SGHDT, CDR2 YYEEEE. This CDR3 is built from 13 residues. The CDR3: CASSFGRGNEQYF. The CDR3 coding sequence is TGTGCCAGCAGCTTCGGCAGGGGGAACGAGCAGTACTTC.

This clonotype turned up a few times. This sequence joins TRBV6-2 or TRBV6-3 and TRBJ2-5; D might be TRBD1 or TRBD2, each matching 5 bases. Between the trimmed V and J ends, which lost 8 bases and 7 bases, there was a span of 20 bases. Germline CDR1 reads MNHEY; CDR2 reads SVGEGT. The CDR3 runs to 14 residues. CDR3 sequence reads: CASLGRPPQMTQYF. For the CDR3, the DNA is TGTGCCAGCTTGGGACGGCCTCCACAGATGACCCAGTACTTC.

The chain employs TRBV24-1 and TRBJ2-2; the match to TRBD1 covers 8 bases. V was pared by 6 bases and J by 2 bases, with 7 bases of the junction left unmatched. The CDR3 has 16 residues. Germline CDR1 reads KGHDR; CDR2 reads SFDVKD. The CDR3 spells CATSTPTGENTGELFF. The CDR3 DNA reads TGTGCCACCAGTACCCCGACAGGGGAAAACACCGGGGAGCTGTTTTTT.

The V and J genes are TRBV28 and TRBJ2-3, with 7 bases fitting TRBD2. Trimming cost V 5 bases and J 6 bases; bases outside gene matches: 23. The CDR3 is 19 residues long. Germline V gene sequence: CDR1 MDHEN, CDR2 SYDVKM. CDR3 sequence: CASSPTSDFLPPAEDTQYF. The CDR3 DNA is TGTGCCAGCAGTCCAACTAGCGACTTCCTACCCCCAGCAGAGGATACGCAGTATTTT.

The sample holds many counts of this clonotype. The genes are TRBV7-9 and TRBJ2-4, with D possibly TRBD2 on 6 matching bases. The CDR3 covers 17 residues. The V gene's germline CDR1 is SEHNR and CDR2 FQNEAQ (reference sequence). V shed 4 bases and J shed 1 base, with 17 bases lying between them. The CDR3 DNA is TGTGCCAGCAGCTCCCCGGAGGGTAGCCGGGCCAAAAACATTCAGTACTTC. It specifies CASSSPEGSRAKNIQYF.

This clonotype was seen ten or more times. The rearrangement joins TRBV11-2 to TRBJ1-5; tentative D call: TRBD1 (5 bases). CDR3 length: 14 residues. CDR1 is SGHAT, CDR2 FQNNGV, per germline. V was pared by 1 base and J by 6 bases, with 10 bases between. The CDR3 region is CASSLGSGGQPQHF. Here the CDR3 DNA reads TGTGCCAGCAGCTTAGGTTCGGGGGGTCAGCCCCAGCATTTT.

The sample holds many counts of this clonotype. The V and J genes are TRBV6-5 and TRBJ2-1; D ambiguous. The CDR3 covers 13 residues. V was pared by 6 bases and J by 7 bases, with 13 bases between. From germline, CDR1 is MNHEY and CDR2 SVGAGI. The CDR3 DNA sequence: TGTGCCAGCAGCCGACCAAAGAATAATGAGCAGTTCTTC. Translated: CASSRPKNNEQFF.

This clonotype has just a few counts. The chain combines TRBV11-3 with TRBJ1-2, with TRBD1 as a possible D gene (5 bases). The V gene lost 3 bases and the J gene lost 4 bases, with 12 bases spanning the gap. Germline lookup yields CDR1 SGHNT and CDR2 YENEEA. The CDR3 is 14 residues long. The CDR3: CASSFPRVSYGYTF. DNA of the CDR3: TGTGCCAGCAGCTTCCCCAGGGTTTCCTATGGCTACACCTTC.

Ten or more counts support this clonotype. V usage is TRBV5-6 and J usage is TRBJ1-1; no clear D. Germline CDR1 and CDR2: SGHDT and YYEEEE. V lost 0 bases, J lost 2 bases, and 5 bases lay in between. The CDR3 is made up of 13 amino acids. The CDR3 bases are TGTGCCAGCAGCTTGGAGTTTAACACTGAAGCTTTCTTT. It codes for CASSLEFNTEAFF. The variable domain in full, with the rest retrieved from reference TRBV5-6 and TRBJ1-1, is DAGVTQSPTHLIKTRGQQVTLRCSPKSGHDTVSWYQQALGQGPQFIFQYYEEEERQRGNFPDRFSGHQFPNYSSELNVNALLLGDSALYLCASSLEFNTEAFFGQGTRLTVV.

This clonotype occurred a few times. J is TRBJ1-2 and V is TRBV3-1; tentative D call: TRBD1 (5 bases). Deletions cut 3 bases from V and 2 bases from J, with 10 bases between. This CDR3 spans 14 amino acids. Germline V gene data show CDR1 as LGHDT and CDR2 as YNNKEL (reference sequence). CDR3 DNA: TGTGCCAGCAGCCACACGACAGCGAACTATGGCTACACCTTC. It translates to CASSHTTANYGYTF. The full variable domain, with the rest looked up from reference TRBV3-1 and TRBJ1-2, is DTAVSQTPKYLVTQMGNDKSIKCEQNLGHDTMYWYKQDSKKFLKIMFSYNNKELIINETVPNRFSPKSPDKAHLNLHINSLELGDSAVYFCASSHTTANYGYTFGSGTRLTVV.

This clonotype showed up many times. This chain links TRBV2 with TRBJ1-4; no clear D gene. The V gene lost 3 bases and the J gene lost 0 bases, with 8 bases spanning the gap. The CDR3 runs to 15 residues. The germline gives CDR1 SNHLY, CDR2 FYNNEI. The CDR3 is CASSELVATNEKLFF. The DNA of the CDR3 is TGTGCCAGCAGTGAGCTTGTTGCAACTAATGAAAAACTGTTTTTT.

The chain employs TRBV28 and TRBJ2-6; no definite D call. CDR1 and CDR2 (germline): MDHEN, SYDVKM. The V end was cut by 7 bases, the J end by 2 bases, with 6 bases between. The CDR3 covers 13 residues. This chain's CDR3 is CASTVPGANVLTF. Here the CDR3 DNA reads TGTGCCAGCACCGTTCCTGGGGCCAACGTCCTGACTTTC.

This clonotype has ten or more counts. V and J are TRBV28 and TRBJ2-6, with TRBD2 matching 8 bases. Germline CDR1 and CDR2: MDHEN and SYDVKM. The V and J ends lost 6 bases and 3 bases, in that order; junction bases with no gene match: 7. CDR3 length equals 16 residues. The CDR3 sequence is CASSTRTSRGANVLTF. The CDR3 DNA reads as TGTGCCAGCAGCACCCGGACTAGCCGTGGGGCCAACGTCCTGACTTTC.

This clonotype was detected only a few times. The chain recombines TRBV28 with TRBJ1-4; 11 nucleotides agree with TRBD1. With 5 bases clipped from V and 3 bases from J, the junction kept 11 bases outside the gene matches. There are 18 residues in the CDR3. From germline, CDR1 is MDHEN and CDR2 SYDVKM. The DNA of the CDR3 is TGTGCCAGCAGTCCATATCGGACAGGGGGCATCTCTAATGAAAAACTGTTTTTT. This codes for CASSPYRTGGISNEKLFF.

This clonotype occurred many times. In DNA form, the CDR3 reads TGTGCCAGCAGCCCCAACCCCAGTGGGAACTCACCCCTCCACTTT. Residues: CASSPNPSGNSPLHF. The V gene is TRBV11-2, the J gene TRBJ1-6, with D uncertain. V gave up 5 bases and J gave up 10 bases, with 18 bases separating them. Germline values: CDR1 SGHAT, CDR2 FQNNGV. This CDR3 comprises 15 residues.

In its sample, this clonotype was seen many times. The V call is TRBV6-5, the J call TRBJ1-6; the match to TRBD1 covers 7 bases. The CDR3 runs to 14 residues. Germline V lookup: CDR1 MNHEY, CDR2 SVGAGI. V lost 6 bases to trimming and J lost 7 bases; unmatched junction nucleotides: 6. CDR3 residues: CASRRQGYNSPLHF. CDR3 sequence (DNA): TGTGCCAGCAGACGACAGGGATACAATTCACCCCTCCACTTT.